Below are 16 T cell receptor beta chains sequenced from a single sample in a study of Ad26.COV2.S vaccination and SARS-CoV-2 variants. Clones were read by immunoSEQ multiplex PCR, and TCRdb kept only the in-frame ones, dropping some. This table has 300,000 to 400,000 clones, around 92% appearing once. Material: peripheral blood, obtained after recovery from COVID-19. These receptors were collected from a human donor who had recovered from COVID-19.

The V call is TRBV12-3 or TRBV12-4, the J call TRBJ2-3; tentative D call: TRBD2 (5 bases). Trimming cost V 9 bases and J 3 bases, with 10 bases left between them. The CDR3 spans 12 residues. CDR3 sequence: CASSRGTDTQYF. The CDR3 DNA reads TGTGCCAGTTCTCGGGGTACAGATACGCAGTATTTT.

This clone was detected only once. V usage is TRBV9 and J usage is TRBJ2-1; TRBD2 agrees at 12 bases. This CDR3 is built from 16 residues. V lost 2 bases, J lost 7 bases, and 7 bases stayed unmatched. Germline values: CDR1 SGDLS, CDR2 YYNGEE. The CDR3 region is CASSVMGLAGFNEQFF. The CDR3 bases are TGTGCCAGCAGCGTCATGGGACTAGCGGGTTTTAATGAGCAGTTCTTC. Combining the CDR3 with reference TRBV9 and TRBJ2-1 gives the whole variable domain DSGVTQTPKHLITATGQRVTLRCSPRSGDLSVYWYQQSLDQGLQFLIQYYNGEERAKGNILERFSAQQFPDLHSELNLSSLELGDSALYFCASSVMGLAGFNEQFFGPGTRLTVL.

This clone was observed once. This chain uses TRBV2 with TRBJ2-7, with 14 bases aligning to TRBD2. The CDR3 extends over 17 amino acids. Germline-derived CDR1 and CDR2 are SNHLY and FYNNEI. Trimming cost V 2 bases and J 6 bases; bases outside gene matches: 9. CDR3 DNA sequence: TGTGCCAGCAGTGAATTACGACTAGCGGGGGGGCCTCGCGAGCAGTACTTC. It specifies CASSELRLAGGPREQYF.

Only one count was recorded for this clone. This chain joins TRBV27 and TRBJ1-5; 11 bases align to TRBD1. This CDR3 is built from 19 residues. Unmatched junction bases numbered 12, after V lost 5 bases and J lost 0 bases. Looked up from germline, CDR1 is MNHEY and CDR2 is SMNVEV (reference sequence). The CDR3 region has the DNA TGTGCCAGCAGTCCAACCGCCCCGGACAGGGGGCTTAGCAATCAGCCCCAGCATTTT. Its translation: CASSPTAPDRGLSNQPQHF.

The chain is built from TRBV10-2 and TRBJ1-1, with 10 positions matching TRBD1. The CDR3 is 13 amino acids. V trimming: 8 bases; J trimming: 6 bases; junction bases outside the gene matches: 6. In germline, CDR1 is WSHSY, CDR2 SAAADI. The CDR3 region is CASADRGLAEAFF. The CDR3 bases are TGCGCCAGCGCCGACAGGGGGCTCGCTGAAGCTTTCTTT.

This clone appeared a single time. The chain combines TRBV13 with TRBJ2-7; D is possibly TRBD1 or TRBD2 (6 bases each). V dropped 1 base and J dropped 6 bases, with 10 bases sitting between them. Per the germline V gene, CDR1 is PRHDT and CDR2 is FYEKMQ (reference sequence). This CDR3 is built from 13 residues. In DNA, the CDR3 is TGTGCCAGCAGCTTAGAAGGAGGGGGCGAGCAGTACTTC. Amino acids: CASSLEGGGEQYF.

The CDR3 is CASSLASNQPQHF. The CDR3, as DNA: TGCGCCAGCAGCTTAGCTAGCAATCAGCCCCAGCATTTT. The rearrangement joins TRBV5-1 to TRBJ1-5; D gene ambiguous. The CDR3 loop spans 13 amino acids. V was cut by 2 bases and J by 0 bases, with 3 bases left in between. Germline CDR1 reads SGHRS; CDR2 reads YFSETQ.

V usage is TRBV7-9 and J usage is TRBJ1-4, with unresolved D. CDR3 size: 15 residues. With 1 base removed from V and 4 bases from J, the gap between germline ends came to 10 bases. Germline V CDR1 and CDR2: SEHNR, FQNEAQ (reference sequence). CDR3 sequence reads: CASSLGVTSNEKLFF. The CDR3 region has the DNA TGTGCCAGCAGCTTAGGAGTGACAAGTAATGAAAAACTGTTTTTT.

The chain joins TRBV7-2 to TRBJ2-7, with 8 bases fitting TRBD2. Germline lookup yields CDR1 SGHTA and CDR2 FQGNSA. V gave up 5 bases and J gave up 4 bases; unmatched junction bases: 10. The CDR3 has 15 amino acids. The CDR3 sequence is CASSPRERGMYEQYF. The CDR3 nucleotides read TGTGCCAGCAGCCCGCGAGAGCGGGGGATGTACGAGCAGTACTTC.

The chain employs TRBV2 and TRBJ2-6; no reliable D call. Germline V gene lookup returns CDR1 SNHLY and CDR2 FYNNEI. The V and J ends lost 0 bases and 4 bases respectively, with 4 bases between them. This CDR3 contains 14 residues. CDR3 in amino acids: CASSEAGGANVLTF. Here the CDR3 DNA reads TGTGCCAGCAGTGAAGCGGGAGGGGCCAACGTCCTGACTTTC.

CDR3 in DNA: TGTGCCAGCAGTGGACAGGGGGGTAACATTCAGTACTTC. Amino acid sequence: CASSGQGGNIQYF. The chain is built from TRBV12-3 or TRBV12-4 and TRBJ2-4, with 10 bases fitting TRBD1. The CDR3 runs to 13 residues. Trimming removed 5 bases from V and 7 bases from J; junction bases left unmatched: 2.

V gene TRBV7-3 combines with J gene TRBJ2-7, with D possibly being TRBD1 (6 bases). Germline lookup yields CDR1 SGHTA and CDR2 FQGTGA. CDR3 length equals 14 residues. V was clipped by 5 bases and J by 7 bases, with 18 bases between them. In DNA, the CDR3 is TGTGCCAGCAGCCCCCGGGCAGGGGCTCGTGAGCAGTACTTC. This encodes CASSPRAGAREQYF.

CDR3 coding DNA: TGTGCCAGCAGCTTAAGGACTAGCGGCGCCCAAGAGACCCAGTACTTC. Translation: CASSLRTSGAQETQYF. The gene calls are TRBV7-8 and TRBJ2-5; 10 bases fit TRBD2. The CDR3 extends over 16 amino acids. J lost 1 base, V lost 2 bases, and 4 bases had no gene match. Germline-derived CDR1 and CDR2 are SGHVS and FQNEAQ.

The chain recombines TRBV10-3 with TRBJ1-5; D may be TRBD1 (6 bases). The CDR3 has 14 residues. CDR1 and CDR2 (germline): ENHRY, SYGVKD. V gave up 9 bases and J gave up 2 bases, with 14 bases separating them. CDR3 coding DNA: TGTGCCATTCGATCGGGGGGCGGCAATCAGCCCCAGCATTTT. Its translation is CAIRSGGGNQPQHF.

This chain uses TRBV4-1 with TRBJ1-6; 7 bases map to TRBD1. The CDR3 extends over 15 amino acids. V lost 1 base, J lost 4 bases, and 1 base stayed unmatched. CDR1 is MGHRA and CDR2 is YSYEKL in the germline V gene. The CDR3 nucleotides read TGCGCCAGCAGCCAAGGACAGGGATATAATTCACCCCTCCACTTT. It codes for CASSQGQGYNSPLHF.

The genes are TRBV6-5 and TRBJ2-7; 10 bases match TRBD1. J gave up 2 bases and V 0 bases, and 1 base lay outside the gene matches. Germline CDR1 and CDR2: MNHEY and SVGAGI. The CDR3 extends over 15 amino acids. CDR3 coding DNA: TGTGCCAGCAGTTACTCGACAGGGGGCACCTACGAGCAGTACTTC. It is translated as CASSYSTGGTYEQYF.